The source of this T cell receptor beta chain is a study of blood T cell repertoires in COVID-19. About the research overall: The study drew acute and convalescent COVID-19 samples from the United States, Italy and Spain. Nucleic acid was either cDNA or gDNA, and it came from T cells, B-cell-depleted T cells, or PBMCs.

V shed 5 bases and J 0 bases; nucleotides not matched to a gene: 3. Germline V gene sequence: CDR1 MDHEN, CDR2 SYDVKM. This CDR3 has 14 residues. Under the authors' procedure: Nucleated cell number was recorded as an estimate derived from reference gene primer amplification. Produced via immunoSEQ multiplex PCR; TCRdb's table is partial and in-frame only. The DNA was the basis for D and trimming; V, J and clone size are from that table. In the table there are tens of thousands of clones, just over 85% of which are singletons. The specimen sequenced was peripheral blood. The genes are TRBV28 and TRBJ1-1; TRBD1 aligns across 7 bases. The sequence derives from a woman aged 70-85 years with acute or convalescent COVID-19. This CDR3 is CASSAGGMNTEAFF. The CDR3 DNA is TGTGCCAGCAGTGCAGGGGGGATGAACACTGAAGCTTTCTTT.